This TCR beta chain is drawn from a study of blood T cells in healthy people across ages. Points from the study as a whole: No conclusive comparison of naive versus antigen-experienced cells was possible with unsorted PBMCs.

This CDR3 is built from 13 residues. Germline lookup yields CDR1 MNHNY and CDR2 SVGAGI (reference sequence). Trimming pared 6 bases from V and 2 bases from J, leaving 10 bases between. The use of a sample-barcoded 5' primer and a J-beta primer mix characterized a second PCR of about 7 to 12 cycles. With 12 random nucleotides, a template-switch adaptor tagged each individual cDNA molecule. TCRdb ran MiXCR on the 5' RACE reads and lists one entry per CDR3 protein. In the table there are 1.5 million or so distinct CDR3 sequences, roughly 45% of which are singletons. This clonotype was seen repeatedly, ten times or more. Its antigen remains unidentified.

The chain recombines TRBV6-6 with TRBJ2-5, with D possibly matching TRBD2 (6 bases). The TCR originated in a woman between 18 and 29 years old in good health. Material: blood. Written as DNA, the CDR3 is TGTGCCAGCAGGTCCAGCGGGCAAGAGACCCAGTACTTC. Residues: CASRSSGQETQYF.